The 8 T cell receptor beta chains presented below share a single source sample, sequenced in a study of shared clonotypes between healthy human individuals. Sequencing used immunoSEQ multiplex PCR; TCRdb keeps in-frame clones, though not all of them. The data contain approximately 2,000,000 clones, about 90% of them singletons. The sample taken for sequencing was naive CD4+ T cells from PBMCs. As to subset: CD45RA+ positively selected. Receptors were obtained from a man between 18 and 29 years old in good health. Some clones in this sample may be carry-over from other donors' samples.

The CDR3 spells CASSLLNLGQRNLYNQPQHF. CDR3 nucleotides: TGTGCCAGCAGCCTTCTCAACCTGGGACAGAGGAATTTATACAATCAGCCCCAGCATTTT. The J gene is TRBJ1-5, the V gene TRBV28, with 7 bases that match TRBD1. The length of the CDR3 is 20 residues. The V gene end was trimmed by 6 bases and the J gene end by 3 bases; junction bases not matched to a gene: 23. Germline CDR1 and CDR2: MDHEN and SYDVKM. Using reference TRBV28 and TRBJ1-5 for the parts outside the CDR3, the full variable domain is DVKVTQSSRYLVKRTGEKVFLECVQDMDHENMFWYRQDPGLGLRLIYFSYDVKMKEKGDIPEGYSVSREKKERFSLILESASTNQTSMYLCASSLLNLGQRNLYNQPQHFGDGTRLSIL.

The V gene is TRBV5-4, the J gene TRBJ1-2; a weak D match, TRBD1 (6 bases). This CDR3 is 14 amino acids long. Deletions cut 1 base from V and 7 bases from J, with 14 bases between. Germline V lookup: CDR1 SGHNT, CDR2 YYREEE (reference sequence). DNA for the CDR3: TGTGCCAGCAGCTTGAGGACAGCCCTTTTTGGCTACACCTTC. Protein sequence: CASSLRTALFGYTF.

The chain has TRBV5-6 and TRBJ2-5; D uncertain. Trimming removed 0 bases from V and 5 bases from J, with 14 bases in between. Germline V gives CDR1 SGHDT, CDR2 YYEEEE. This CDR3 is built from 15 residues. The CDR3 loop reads CASSLDRVKGETQYF. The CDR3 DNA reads TGTGCCAGCAGCTTGGATCGTGTTAAAGGCGAGACCCAGTACTTC. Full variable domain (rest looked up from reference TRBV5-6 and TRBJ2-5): DAGVTQSPTHLIKTRGQQVTLRCSPKSGHDTVSWYQQALGQGPQFIFQYYEEEERQRGNFPDRFSGHQFPNYSSELNVNALLLGDSALYLCASSLDRVKGETQYFGPGTRLLVL.

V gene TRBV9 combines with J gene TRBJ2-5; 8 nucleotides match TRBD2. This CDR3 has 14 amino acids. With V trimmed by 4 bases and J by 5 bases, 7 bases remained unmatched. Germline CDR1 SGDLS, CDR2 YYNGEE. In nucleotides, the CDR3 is TGTGCCAGCAGCCCCCGGGAGGGGGGGGAGACCCAGTACTTC. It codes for CASSPREGGETQYF. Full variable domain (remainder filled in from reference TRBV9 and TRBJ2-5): DSGVTQTPKHLITATGQRVTLRCSPRSGDLSVYWYQQSLDQGLQFLIQYYNGEERAKGNILERFSAQQFPDLHSELNLSSLELGDSALYFCASSPREGGETQYFGPGTRLLVL.

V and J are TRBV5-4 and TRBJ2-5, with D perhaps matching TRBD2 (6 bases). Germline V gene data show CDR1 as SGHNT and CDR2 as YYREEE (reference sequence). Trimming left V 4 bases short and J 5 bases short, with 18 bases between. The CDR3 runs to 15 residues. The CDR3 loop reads CASSPPRGRQETQYF. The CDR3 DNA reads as TGTGCCAGCAGCCCACCCCGAGGGAGGCAGGAGACCCAGTACTTC.

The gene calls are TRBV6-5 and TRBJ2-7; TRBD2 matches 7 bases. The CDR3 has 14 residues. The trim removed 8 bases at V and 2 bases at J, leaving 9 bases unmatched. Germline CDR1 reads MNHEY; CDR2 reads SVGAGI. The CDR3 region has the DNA TGTGCCAGCTGGAAAACGGGAGGAACCTACGAGCAGTACTTC. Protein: CASWKTGGTYEQYF.

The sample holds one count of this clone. In DNA form, the CDR3 reads TGTGCCAGCAGTTCCATCTACCTATATCGGGGCTACACCTTC. This codes for CASSSIYLYRGYTF. The rearrangement uses TRBV28 and TRBJ1-2; D not resolved. The CDR3 is made up of 14 amino acids. Looked up from germline, CDR1 is MDHEN and CDR2 is SYDVKM. V was cut by 4 bases and J by 8 bases, with 17 bases left in between.

CDR3 DNA: TGCGCCAGCAGGCTAACACAGGGGTCGAACACTGAAGCTTTCTTT. Its translation: CASRLTQGSNTEAFF. V and J are TRBV10-2 and TRBJ1-1, with 7 bases fitting TRBD1. Germline CDR1 WSHSY, CDR2 SAAADI. The trim removed 6 bases at V and 1 base at J, leaving 8 bases unmatched. The CDR3 sequence is 15 residues long.